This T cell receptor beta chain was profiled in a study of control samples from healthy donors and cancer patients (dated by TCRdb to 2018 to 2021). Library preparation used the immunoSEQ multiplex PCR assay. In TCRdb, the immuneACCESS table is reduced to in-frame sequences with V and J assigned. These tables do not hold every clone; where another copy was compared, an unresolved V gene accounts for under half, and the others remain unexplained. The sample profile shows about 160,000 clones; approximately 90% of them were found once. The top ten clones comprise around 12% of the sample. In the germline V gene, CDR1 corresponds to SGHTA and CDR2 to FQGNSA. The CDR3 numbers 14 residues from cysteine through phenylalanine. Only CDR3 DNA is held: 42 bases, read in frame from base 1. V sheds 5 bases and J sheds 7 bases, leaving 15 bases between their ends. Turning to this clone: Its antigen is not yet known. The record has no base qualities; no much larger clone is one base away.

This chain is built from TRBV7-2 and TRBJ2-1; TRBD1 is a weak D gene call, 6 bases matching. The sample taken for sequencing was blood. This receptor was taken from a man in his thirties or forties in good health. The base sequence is TGTGCCAGCAGCCTACCCTGGGGGCGTAATGAGCAGTTCTTC. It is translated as CASSLPWGRNEQFF.